These 16 T cell receptor beta chains share one sample of origin, sequenced in a study of control samples from healthy donors and cancer patients. Some clones are missing from TCRdb's copy, which holds only in-frame ones; the method was immunoSEQ multiplex PCR. The table lists 50,000 to 75,000 clones, about 90% of them singletons. Input material: PBMCs. These receptors were obtained from a man in his sixties with colorectal cancer.

The V and J genes are TRBV6-5 and TRBJ2-7; D uncertain. Trimming removed 3 bases from V and 3 bases from J, with 15 bases in between. The CDR3 runs to 15 residues. Germline V gene sequence: CDR1 MNHEY, CDR2 SVGAGI. The CDR3 DNA follows: TGTGCCAGCAGTTATTCCCCGGATACTTTCTACGAGCAGTACTTC. Translated, it gives CASSYSPDTFYEQYF.

A remark on this clone: Other DNA sequences in the same sample also yield this CDR3. The V call is TRBV5-6, the J call TRBJ1-5; no clear D. The V gene lost 2 bases and the J gene lost 3 bases, with 3 bases spanning the gap. The germline gives CDR1 SGHDT, CDR2 YYEEEE. The CDR3 length is 12 residues. In DNA form, the CDR3 reads TGTGCCAGCAGCTTAACCAATCAGCCCCAGCATTTT. Its translation is CASSLTNQPQHF.

The J gene is TRBJ2-7, the V gene TRBV6-5; D perhaps matches TRBD2 (7 bases). This CDR3 comprises 13 residues. The ends were cut back, 0 bases at V and 5 bases at J, with 8 bases in the middle. Germline CDR1 and CDR2: MNHEY and SVGAGI. CDR3 sequence reads: CASSYSGGHEQYF. For the CDR3, the DNA is TGTGCCAGCAGTTACTCGGGGGGGCACGAGCAGTACTTC.

The CDR3 here is CASSLGGDRTDTQYF. The CDR3 nucleotides are TGTGCCAGCAGCCTAGGGGGCGACCGCACAGATACGCAGTATTTT. The chain has TRBV3-1 (or the pseudogene TRBV3-2) and TRBJ2-3; 7 positions agree with TRBD1. CDR1 LGHDT and CDR2 YNNKEL come from the germline V gene (reference sequence). This CDR3 comprises 15 residues. V gave up 4 bases and J gave up 1 base; unmatched junction bases: 5.

This chain joins TRBV11-3 and TRBJ2-1; no definite D call. V was cut by 6 bases and J by 4 bases, with 10 bases left in between. Germline V gene lookup returns CDR1 SGHNT and CDR2 YENEEA. The length of the CDR3 is 13 residues. The CDR3 loop reads CASSPAAYNEQFF. CDR3 DNA: TGTGCCAGCAGTCCAGCAGCATACAATGAGCAGTTCTTC.

J is TRBJ1-1 and V is TRBV5-1; D remains unclear. CDR3 length equals 15 residues. Germline V gene data show CDR1 as SGHRS and CDR2 as YFSETQ. Trimming shortened V by 1 base and J by 0 bases, and 10 bases separated the two germline ends. The CDR3 nucleotides are TGCGCCAGCAGCTTGCTCCCCCGAATGAACACTGAAGCTTTCTTT. Translating it yields CASSLLPRMNTEAFF.

As DNA, the CDR3 is TGCGCCAGCAGCTTCTCTAGCGGGGGGGGCACAGATACGCAGTATTTT. Amino acid sequence: CASSFSSGGGTDTQYF. V is TRBV5-1 and J is TRBJ2-3, with 12 bases identical to TRBD2. V gave up 2 bases and J gave up 1 base; unmatched junction bases: 2. There are 16 residues in the CDR3. Looked up from germline, CDR1 is SGHRS and CDR2 is YFSETQ.

This sequence joins TRBV6-1 and TRBJ2-3, with 9 bases lining up with TRBD2. Trimming at V came to 2 bases and at J to 5 bases, leaving 11 bases not matched to a gene. The germline CDR1 and CDR2 sequences are MNHNS and SASEGT. The CDR3 consists of 17 residues. For the CDR3, the DNA is TGTGCCAGCAGTGAAAGGAGCTGGCTAGCGGGGAAAGATACGCAGTATTTT. Translated, it gives CASSERSWLAGKDTQYF.

The rearrangement links TRBV7-2 to TRBJ2-5; TRBD2 agrees at 7 bases. The length of the CDR3 is 13 residues. V lost 8 bases to trimming and J lost 5 bases; unmatched junction nucleotides: 8. Germline V gene sequence: CDR1 SGHTA, CDR2 FQGNSA. For the CDR3, the DNA is TGTGCCAGCTCCTTATGGGGGGGGGAGACCCAGTACTTC. It encodes CASSLWGGETQYF.

V gene TRBV11-3 combines with J gene TRBJ2-1; the D is unclear. The CDR3 is 15 amino acids. V gave up 1 base and J gave up 8 bases, with 15 bases separating them. Germline V gene data show CDR1 as SGHNT and CDR2 as YENEEA. The CDR3 loop reads CASSLVPPPRDEQFF. CDR3 coding DNA: TGTGCCAGCAGCTTAGTCCCGCCGCCTAGGGATGAGCAGTTCTTC. The full variable domain, its missing parts supplied by reference TRBV11-3 and TRBJ2-1, is EAGVVQSPRYKIIEKKQPVAFWCNPISGHNTLYWYLQNLGQGPELLIRYENEEAVDDSQLPKDRFSAERLKGVDSTLKIQPAELGDSAVYLCASSLVPPPRDEQFFGPGTRLTVL.

In nucleotides, the CDR3 is TGTGCCAGCTCGGACAGTGCCTACTCTGGAAACACCATATATTTT. Its translation is CASSDSAYSGNTIYF. The chain employs TRBV19 and TRBJ1-3; D perhaps matches TRBD1 (6 bases). Germline V gene sequence: CDR1 LNHDA, CDR2 SQIVND (reference sequence). V lost 9 bases to trimming and J lost 0 bases, with 15 bases between them. This CDR3 spans 15 amino acids.

The gene calls are TRBV6-5 and TRBJ2-3; no firm D call. The CDR3 is made up of 15 amino acids. Germline V lookup: CDR1 MNHEY, CDR2 SVGAGI. Trimming took off 6 bases at V and 3 bases at J, with 16 bases between the two ends. CDR3 in amino acids: CASSPNLLGTDTQYF. The CDR3 DNA reads TGTGCCAGCAGCCCCAACCTCCTCGGGACAGATACGCAGTATTTT.

The chain couples TRBV19 to TRBJ2-1; TRBD1 matches 9 bases. V shed 7 bases, J shed 10 bases, and the junction held 14 bases outside the gene matches. The CDR3 has 15 residues. Germline CDR1 LNHDA, CDR2 SQIVND (reference sequence). CDR3 sequence (DNA): TGTGCCAGTACCCAAGGGGACAGGGTCAGAGGGGAGCAGTTCTTC. It specifies CASTQGDRVRGEQFF.

This rearrangement joins TRBV2 to TRBJ2-7; D unclear. Deletions cut 6 bases from V and 4 bases from J, with 10 bases between. Germline V gives CDR1 SNHLY, CDR2 FYNNEI. The CDR3 extends over 12 amino acids. The CDR3 protein is CASRLQLYEQYF. DNA of the CDR3: TGTGCCAGCAGGCTCCAACTTTACGAGCAGTACTTC.

V and J are TRBV28 and TRBJ1-2; the match to TRBD1 covers 7 bases. Unmatched junction bases numbered 17, after V lost 2 bases and J lost 8 bases. CDR1 MDHEN and CDR2 SYDVKM come from the germline V gene. The CDR3 has 17 residues. CDR3 nucleotide sequence: TGTGCCAGCAGTTTAACAGGGACAGCCCACTGGCTAGGGGGCTACACCTTC. Amino acids: CASSLTGTAHWLGGYTF.

The chain has TRBV19 and TRBJ1-5; the match to TRBD1 covers 10 bases. Germline-derived CDR1 and CDR2 are LNHDA and SQIVND (reference sequence). The CDR3 totals 15 residues. The ends lost 6 bases at V and 5 bases at J; junction bases unmatched: 7. The CDR3, as DNA: TGTGCCAGTAGGGCCGGGACAGGGGACCATCAGCCCCAGCATTTT. Translating gives CASRAGTGDHQPQHF.